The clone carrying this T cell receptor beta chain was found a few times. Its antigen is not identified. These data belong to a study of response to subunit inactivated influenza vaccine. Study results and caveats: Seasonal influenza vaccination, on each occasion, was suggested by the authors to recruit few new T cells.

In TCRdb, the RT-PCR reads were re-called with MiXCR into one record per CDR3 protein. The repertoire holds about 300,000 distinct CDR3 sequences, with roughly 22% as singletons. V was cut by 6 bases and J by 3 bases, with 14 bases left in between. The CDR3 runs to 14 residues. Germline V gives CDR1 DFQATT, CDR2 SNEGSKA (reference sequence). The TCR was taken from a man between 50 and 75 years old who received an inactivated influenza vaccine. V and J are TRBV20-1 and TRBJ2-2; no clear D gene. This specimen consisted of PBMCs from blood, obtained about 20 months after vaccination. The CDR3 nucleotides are TGCAGTGCACAGAAGGGTCCCGACACCGGGGAGCTGTTTTTT. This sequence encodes CSAQKGPDTGELFF.